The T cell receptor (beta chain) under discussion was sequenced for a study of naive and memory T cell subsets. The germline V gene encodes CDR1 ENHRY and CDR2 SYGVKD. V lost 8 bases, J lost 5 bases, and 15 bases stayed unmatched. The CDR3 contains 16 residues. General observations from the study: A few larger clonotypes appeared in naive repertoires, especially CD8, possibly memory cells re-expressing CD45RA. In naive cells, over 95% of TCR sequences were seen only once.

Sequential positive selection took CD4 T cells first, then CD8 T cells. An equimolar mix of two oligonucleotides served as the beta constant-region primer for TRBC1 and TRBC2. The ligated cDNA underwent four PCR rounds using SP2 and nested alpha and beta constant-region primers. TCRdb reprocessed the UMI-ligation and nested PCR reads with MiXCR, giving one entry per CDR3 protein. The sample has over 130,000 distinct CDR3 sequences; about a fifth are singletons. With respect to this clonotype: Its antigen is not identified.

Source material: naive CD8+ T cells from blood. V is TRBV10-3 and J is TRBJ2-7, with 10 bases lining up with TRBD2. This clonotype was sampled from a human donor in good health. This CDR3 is CAIGGSGRTAWNEQYF. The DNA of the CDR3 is TGTGCCATCGGGGGTAGCGGGAGGACGGCGTGGAACGAGCAGTACTTC.